The entry below describes one T cell receptor beta chain. This specimen comes from a study of T cell changes during pregnancy in multiple sclerosis. Germline loops: CDR1 MNHEY, CDR2 SMNVEV (reference sequence). V lost 6 bases, J lost 8 bases, and 9 bases stayed unmatched. The CDR3 has 13 amino acids. TCRdb's copy holds only in-frame clones and misses some; the assay was immunoSEQ multiplex PCR. The table shows about 38,000 clones, with 92% occurring only once. The receptor's source is a female donor in good health, enrolled as a control in a pregnancy study. The chain joins TRBV27 to TRBJ1-2; 7 bases are a match to TRBD1. Sequences were derived from CD4+ T cells from peripheral blood mononuclear cells, sampled after pregnancy. The chain's CDR3 is CASSAYRGGGYTF. As DNA, the CDR3 is TGTGCCAGCAGCGCTTACAGGGGTGGAGGCTACACCTTC.